This entry lists 6 T cell receptor delta chains sequenced from one sample in a study of gamma-delta chains in newborns, infants, children. TCRdb fed the reads into CATT to redo clone calling. There are 9,500 to 13,000 delta-chain clones in the sample; 3.5% occur only once, and around 8.6% lies in the top ten. Sequenced material: blood. Receptors were obtained from a child who was a newborn, infant or young child, either healthy, febrile or measles-vaccinated (not recorded which).

This clone is termed medium-sized. This CDR3 is CACLDILTAQLFF. CDR3 nucleotides: TGTGCCTGTCTCGATATTTTGACAGCACAACTCTTCTTT. The chain employs TRDV2 and TRDJ2; D remains unclear. Per the germline V gene, CDR1 is GEAIGNYY and CDR2 is EKD. Between the trimmed V and J ends, which lost 6 bases and 1 base, there was a span of 8 bases. CDR3 length: 13 amino acids.

The V gene went uncalled, while the J gene is TRDJ1; TRDD3, the table's D call, lacks a check against the DNA. The CDR3 spans 25 residues. The CDR3 spells CALGPLFPEVRLGDTRLAYTDKLIF. The CDR3 nucleotides are TGTGCTCTTGGGCCCCTCTTTCCGGAGGTCCGACTGGGGGATACCCGCCTCGCATACACCGATAAACTCATCTTT.

This clone is medium-sized within its sample. J is TRDJ1 and V is TRDV2; weak D call: TRDD3 (6 bases). The length of the CDR3 is 22 residues. Deletions cut 3 bases from V and 0 bases from J, with 34 bases between. Germline V gene sequence: CDR1 GEAIGNYY, CDR2 EKD. CDR3 in DNA: TGTGCCTGTGACCCCCGACCCCACTCTCCACCCTGGGGATCTTTATACACCGATAAACTCATCTTT. Protein: CACDPRPHSPPWGSLYTDKLIF.

The chain recombines TRAV29/DV5 with TRDJ1, with D perhaps matching TRDD3 (6 bases). Trimming took 2 bases from V and 3 from J, leaving 20 bases between them. Germline-derived CDR1 and CDR2 are NSMFDY and ISSIKDK. The CDR3 extends over 16 amino acids. The CDR3: CAARAGDADTSDKLIF. CDR3 coding DNA: TGTGCAGCAAGGGCTGGGGATGCCGATACTTCCGATAAACTCATCTTT.

This clone has only a few counts. Its ends do not fully match the called genes, so a read error is possible. The chain combines TRDV2 with TRDJ2; 7 nucleotides match TRDD3. The CDR3 spans 17 residues. The germline V gene encodes CDR1 GEAIGNYY and CDR2 EKD. The CDR3 sequence: CACDAVGIEVGPAQPFF. The CDR3 nucleotides read TGTGCCTGTGACGCCGTGGGGATAGAGGTCGGCCCAGCACAACCCTTCTTT.

This chain uses TRDV3 with TRDJ1, with D hard to call. The V and J ends lost 4 bases and 6 bases respectively, with 18 bases between them. The CDR3 is 13 amino acids. Germline CDR1 TVYSNPD, CDR2 GDNSRS (reference sequence). CDR3: CASAKEAGHKLIF. CDR3 sequence (DNA): TGTGCCTCCGCCAAAGAGGCTGGCCATAAACTCATCTTT.